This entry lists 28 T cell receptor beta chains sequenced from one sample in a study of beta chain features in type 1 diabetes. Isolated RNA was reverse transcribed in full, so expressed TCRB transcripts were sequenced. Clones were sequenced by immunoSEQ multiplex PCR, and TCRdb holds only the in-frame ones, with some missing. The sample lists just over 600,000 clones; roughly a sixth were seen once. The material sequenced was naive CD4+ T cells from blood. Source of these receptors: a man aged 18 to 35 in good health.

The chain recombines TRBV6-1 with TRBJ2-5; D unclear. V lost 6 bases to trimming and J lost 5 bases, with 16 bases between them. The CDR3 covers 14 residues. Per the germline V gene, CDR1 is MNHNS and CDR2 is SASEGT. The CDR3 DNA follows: TGTGCCAGCAGGGAGTTTAGGGTCCGGGAGACCCAGTACTTC. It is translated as CASREFRVRETQYF.

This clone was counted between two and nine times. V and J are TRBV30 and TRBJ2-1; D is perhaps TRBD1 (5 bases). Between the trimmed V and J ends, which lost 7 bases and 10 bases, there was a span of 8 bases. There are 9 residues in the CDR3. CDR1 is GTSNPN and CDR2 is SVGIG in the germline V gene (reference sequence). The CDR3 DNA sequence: TGTGCCTCTGACAGCGAGCAGTTCTTC. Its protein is CASDSEQFF.

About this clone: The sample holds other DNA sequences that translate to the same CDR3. The DNA of the CDR3 is TGCGCCAGCAGCTTGGCGTCGGAGACCCAGTACTTC. As protein: CASSLASETQYF. V gene TRBV5-1 combines with J gene TRBJ2-5; no clear D. The CDR3 consists of 12 residues. V lost 0 bases, J lost 5 bases, and 5 bases lay in between. Germline loops: CDR1 SGHRS, CDR2 YFSETQ. Full variable domain (remainder filled in from reference TRBV5-1 and TRBJ2-5): KAGVTQTPRYLIKTRGQQVTLSCSPISGHRSVSWYQQTPGQGLQFLFEYFSETQRNKGNFPGRFSGRQFSNSRSEMNVSTLELGDSALYLCASSLASETQYFGPGTRLLVL.

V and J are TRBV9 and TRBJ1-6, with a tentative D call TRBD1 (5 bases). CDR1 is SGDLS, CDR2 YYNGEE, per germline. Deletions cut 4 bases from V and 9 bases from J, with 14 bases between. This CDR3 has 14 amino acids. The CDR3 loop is CASSIRGHFSPLHF. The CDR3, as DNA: TGTGCCAGCAGCATCCGGGGCCACTTTTCACCCCTCCACTTT.

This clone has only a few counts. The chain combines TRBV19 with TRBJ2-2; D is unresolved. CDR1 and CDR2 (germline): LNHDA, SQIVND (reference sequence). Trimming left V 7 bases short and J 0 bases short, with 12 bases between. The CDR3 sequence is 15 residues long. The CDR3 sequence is CASTPTGTNTGELFF. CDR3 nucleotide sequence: TGTGCCAGTACCCCGACGGGTACGAACACCGGGGAGCTGTTTTTT.

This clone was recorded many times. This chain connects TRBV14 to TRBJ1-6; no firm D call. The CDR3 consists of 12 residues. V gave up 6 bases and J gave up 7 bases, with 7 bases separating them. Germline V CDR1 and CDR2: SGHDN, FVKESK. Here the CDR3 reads CASSQRNSPLHF. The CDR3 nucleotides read TGTGCCAGCAGTCAGCGAAATTCACCCCTCCACTTT.

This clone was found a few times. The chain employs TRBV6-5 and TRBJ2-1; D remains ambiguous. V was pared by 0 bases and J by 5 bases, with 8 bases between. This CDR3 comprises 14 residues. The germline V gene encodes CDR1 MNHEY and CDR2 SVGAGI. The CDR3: CASSYSGWDNEQFF. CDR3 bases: TGTGCCAGCAGTTACTCTGGTTGGGACAATGAGCAGTTCTTC.

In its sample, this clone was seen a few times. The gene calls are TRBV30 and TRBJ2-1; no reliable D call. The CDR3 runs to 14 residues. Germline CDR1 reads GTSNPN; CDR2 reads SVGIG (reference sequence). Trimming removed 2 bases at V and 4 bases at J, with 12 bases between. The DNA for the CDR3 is TGTGCCTGGAGTACAAACAGTTTTTACAATGAGCAGTTCTTC. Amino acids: CAWSTNSFYNEQFF.

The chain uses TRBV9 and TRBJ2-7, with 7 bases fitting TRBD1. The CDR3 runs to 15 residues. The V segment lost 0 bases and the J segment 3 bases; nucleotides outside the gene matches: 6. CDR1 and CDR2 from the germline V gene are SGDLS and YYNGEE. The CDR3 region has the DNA TGTGCCAGCAGCGTAGATGCAGGGGGTGTCTACGAGCAGTACTTC. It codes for CASSVDAGGVYEQYF.

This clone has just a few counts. CDR3 nucleotides: TGTGCCAGCAGCCAAGAGACGGGGCCGGATACCTTC. Its translation is CASSQETGPDTF. V is TRBV4-2 and J is TRBJ1-2; weak D call: TRBD1 (5 bases). Germline values: CDR1 LGHNA, CDR2 YNFKEQ. V was cut by 0 bases and J by 14 bases, with 13 bases left in between. This CDR3 is built from 12 residues.

CDR3 coding DNA: TGCAGTGCGCCCATTTTCACTGAAGCTTTCTTT. Encoded protein: CSAPIFTEAFF. The V gene is TRBV20-1, the J gene TRBJ1-1, with D unresolved. Looked up from germline, CDR1 is DFQATT and CDR2 is SNEGSKA (reference sequence). Trimming left V 6 bases short and J 4 bases short, with 9 bases between. The CDR3 runs 11 residues.

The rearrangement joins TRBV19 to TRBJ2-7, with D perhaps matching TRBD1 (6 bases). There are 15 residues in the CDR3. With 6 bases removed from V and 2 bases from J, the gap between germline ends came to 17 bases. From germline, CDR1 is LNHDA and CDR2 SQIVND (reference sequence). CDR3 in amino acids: CASSRRGQGTYEQYF. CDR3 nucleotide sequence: TGTGCCAGTAGCCGACGTGGGCAGGGGACCTACGAGCAGTACTTC.

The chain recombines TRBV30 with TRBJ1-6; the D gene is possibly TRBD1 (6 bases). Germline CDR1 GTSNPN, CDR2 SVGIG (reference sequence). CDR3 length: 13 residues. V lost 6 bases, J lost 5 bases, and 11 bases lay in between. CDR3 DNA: TGTGCCTGCGGCAGGGGAAATAATTCACCCCTCCACTTT. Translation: CACGRGNNSPLHF.

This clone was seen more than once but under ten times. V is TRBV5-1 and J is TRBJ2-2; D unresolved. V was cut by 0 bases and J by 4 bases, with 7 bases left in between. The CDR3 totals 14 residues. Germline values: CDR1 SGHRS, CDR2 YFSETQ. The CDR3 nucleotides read TGCGCCAGCAGCTTGGCAGCACCCACCGGGGAGCTGTTTTTT. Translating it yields CASSLAAPTGELFF.

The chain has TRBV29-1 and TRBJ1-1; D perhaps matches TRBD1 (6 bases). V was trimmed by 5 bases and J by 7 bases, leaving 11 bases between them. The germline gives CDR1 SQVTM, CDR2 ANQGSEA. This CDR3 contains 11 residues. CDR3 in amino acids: CSVLTGLEAFF. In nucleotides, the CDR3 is TGCAGCGTTTTAACAGGGCTTGAAGCTTTCTTT.

Here the CDR3 DNA reads TGTGCCAGCAGTATGGGCAGGGGATCAGATACGCAGTATTTT. As protein: CASSMGRGSDTQYF. The chain links TRBV2 to TRBJ2-3, with TRBD1 as a possible D gene (6 bases). V dropped 5 bases and J dropped 4 bases, with 13 bases sitting between them. CDR1 and CDR2 from the germline V gene are SNHLY and FYNNEI. CDR3 size: 14 residues. The whole variable domain, remainder taken from reference TRBV2 and TRBJ2-3, is EPEVTQTPSHQVTQMGQEVILRCVPISNHLYFYWYRQILGQKVEFLVSFYNNEISEKSEIFDDQFSVERPDGSNFTLKIRSTKLEDSAMYFCASSMGRGSDTQYFGPGTRLTVL.

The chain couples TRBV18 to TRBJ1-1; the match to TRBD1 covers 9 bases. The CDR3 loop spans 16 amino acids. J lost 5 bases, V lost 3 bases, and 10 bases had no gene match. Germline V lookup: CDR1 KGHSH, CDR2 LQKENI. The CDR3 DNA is TGTGCCAGCTCACCTTCTCGGACAGGGGCAAAGACTGAAGCTTTCTTT. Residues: CASSPSRTGAKTEAFF. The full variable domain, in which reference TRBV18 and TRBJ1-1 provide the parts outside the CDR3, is NAGVMQNPRHLVRRRGQEARLRCSPMKGHSHVYWYRQLPEEGLKFMVYLQKENIIDESGMPKERFSAEFPKEGPSILRIQQVVRGDSAAYFCASSPSRTGAKTEAFFGQGTRLTVV.

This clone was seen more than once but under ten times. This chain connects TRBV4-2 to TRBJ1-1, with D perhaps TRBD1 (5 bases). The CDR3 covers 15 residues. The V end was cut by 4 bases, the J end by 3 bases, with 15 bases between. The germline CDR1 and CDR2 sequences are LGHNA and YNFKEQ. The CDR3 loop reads CASSPPGGYYTEAFF. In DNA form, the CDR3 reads TGTGCCAGCAGCCCCCCTGGGGGATATTACACTGAAGCTTTCTTT.

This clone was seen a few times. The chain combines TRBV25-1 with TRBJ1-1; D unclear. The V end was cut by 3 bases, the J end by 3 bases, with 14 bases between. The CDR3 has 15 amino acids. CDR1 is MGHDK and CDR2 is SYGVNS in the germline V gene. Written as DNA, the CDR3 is TGTGCCAGCAGTGAGGTGAGATCGGGCCACACTGAAGCTTTCTTT. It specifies CASSEVRSGHTEAFF. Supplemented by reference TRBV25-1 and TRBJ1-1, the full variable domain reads EADIYQTPRYLVIGTGKKITLECSQTMGHDKMYWYQQDPGMELHLIHYSYGVNSTEKGDLSSESTVSRIRTEHFPLTLESARPSHTSQYLCASSEVRSGHTEAFFGQGTRLTVV.

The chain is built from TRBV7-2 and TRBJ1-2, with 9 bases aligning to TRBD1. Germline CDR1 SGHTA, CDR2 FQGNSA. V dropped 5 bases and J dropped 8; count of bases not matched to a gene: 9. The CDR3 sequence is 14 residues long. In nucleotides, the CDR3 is TGTGCCAGCAGCCCCGACAGGGGGTCGCGAGGCTACACCTTC. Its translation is CASSPDRGSRGYTF. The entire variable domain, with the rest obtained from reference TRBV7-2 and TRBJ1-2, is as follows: GAGVSQSPSNKVTEKGKDVELRCDPISGHTALYWYRQSLGQGLEFLIYFQGNSAPDKSGLPSDRFSAERTGGSVSTLTIQRTQQEDSAVYLCASSPDRGSRGYTFGSGTRLTVV.

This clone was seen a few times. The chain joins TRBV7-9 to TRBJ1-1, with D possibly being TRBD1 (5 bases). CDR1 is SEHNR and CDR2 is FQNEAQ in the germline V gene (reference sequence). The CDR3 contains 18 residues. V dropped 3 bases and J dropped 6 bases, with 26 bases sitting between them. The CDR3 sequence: CASSFQGRFLIRSAEAFF. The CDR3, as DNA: TGTGCCAGCAGCTTTCAGGGCCGGTTCCTAATACGATCGGCTGAAGCTTTCTTT.

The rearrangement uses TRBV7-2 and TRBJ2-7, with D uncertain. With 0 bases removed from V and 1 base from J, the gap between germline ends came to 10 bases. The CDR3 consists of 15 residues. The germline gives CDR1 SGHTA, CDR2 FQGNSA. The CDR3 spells CASSLALERSYEQYF. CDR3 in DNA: TGTGCCAGCAGCTTAGCGCTCGAAAGGTCCTACGAGCAGTACTTC.

This chain's CDR3 is CASSLALASTPPYEQYF. As DNA, the CDR3 is TGTGCCAGCAGCTTAGCCCTAGCTTCGACACCCCCCTACGAGCAGTACTTC. The rearrangement uses TRBV7-2 and TRBJ2-7; tentative D call: TRBD2 (5 bases). Looked up from germline, CDR1 is SGHTA and CDR2 is FQGNSA. V was cut by 0 bases and J by 2 bases, with 17 bases left in between. The CDR3 has 17 amino acids.

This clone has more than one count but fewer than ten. The CDR3 loop is CASSLSGINEKLFF. In DNA form, the CDR3 reads TGTGCCAGCAGCTTATCGGGGATTAATGAAAAACTGTTTTTT. This chain uses TRBV7-9 with TRBJ1-4; no reliable D call. This CDR3 contains 14 residues. In germline, CDR1 is SEHNR, CDR2 FQNEAQ (reference sequence). V gave up 2 bases and J gave up 4 bases, with 8 bases separating them.

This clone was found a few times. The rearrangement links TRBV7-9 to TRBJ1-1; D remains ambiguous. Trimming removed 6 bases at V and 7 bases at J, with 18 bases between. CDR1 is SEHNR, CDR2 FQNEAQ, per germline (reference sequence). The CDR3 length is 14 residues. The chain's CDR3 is CASRRGAGRIEAFF. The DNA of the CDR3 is TGTGCCAGCAGGAGAGGAGCGGGTAGGATTGAAGCTTTCTTT.

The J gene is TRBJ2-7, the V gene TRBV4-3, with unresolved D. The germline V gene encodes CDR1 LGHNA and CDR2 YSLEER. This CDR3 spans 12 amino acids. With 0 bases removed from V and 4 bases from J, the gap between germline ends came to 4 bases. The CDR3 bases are TGCGCCAGCAGCCAAGAAGGTTACGAGCAGTACTTC. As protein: CASSQEGYEQYF.

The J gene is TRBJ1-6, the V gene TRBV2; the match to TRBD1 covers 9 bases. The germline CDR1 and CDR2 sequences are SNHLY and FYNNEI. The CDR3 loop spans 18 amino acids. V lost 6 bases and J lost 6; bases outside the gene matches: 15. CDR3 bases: TGTGCCAGCAGGCCGGGACAGGGAAGTAGCGCGGCTAATTCACCCCTCCACTTT. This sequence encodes CASRPGQGSSAANSPLHF. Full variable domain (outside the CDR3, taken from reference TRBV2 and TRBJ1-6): EPEVTQTPSHQVTQMGQEVILRCVPISNHLYFYWYRQILGQKVEFLVSFYNNEISEKSEIFDDQFSVERPDGSNFTLKIRSTKLEDSAMYFCASRPGQGSSAANSPLHFGNGTRLTVT.

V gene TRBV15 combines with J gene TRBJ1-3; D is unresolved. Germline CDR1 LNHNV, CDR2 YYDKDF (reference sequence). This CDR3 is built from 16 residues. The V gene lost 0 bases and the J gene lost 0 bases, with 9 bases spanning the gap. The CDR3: CATSREGRRSGNTIYF. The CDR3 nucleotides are TGTGCCACCAGCAGAGAGGGCAGACGCTCTGGAAACACCATATATTTT.